This T cell receptor beta chain was recorded in a study of T cell changes during pregnancy in multiple sclerosis. The V gene's germline CDR1 is MNHEY and CDR2 SVGAGI. After removal of 6 bases from V and 2 bases from J, the junction contained 6 bases not matched to a gene. The CDR3 runs to 14 residues. Using immunoSEQ multiplex PCR, the repertoire was profiled, and TCRdb retains in-frame clones only, with some absent. Of about 60,000 clones in the sample, about 91% were seen once. This clone was seen only once. The source is a female donor with multiple sclerosis, enrolled in a pregnancy study. The sequencing used CD4+ T cells from peripheral blood mononuclear cells, collected in the first trimester of pregnancy. The rearrangement joins TRBV6-5 to TRBJ2-7; TRBD2 matches 8 bases. CDR3 DNA: TGTGCCAGCAGGATGGCGGGGGGTGCCTACGAGCAGTACTTC. It codes for CASRMAGGAYEQYF.